Presented here are 25 T cell receptor beta chains from one specimen sequenced in a study of vaccination effects on CD4 cells after COVID-19. Using immunoSEQ multiplex PCR, the repertoire was profiled, and TCRdb retains in-frame clones only, with some absent. The sample holds roughly 70,000 clones, around 70% seen once. These TCRs' antigens remain unknown. Expansion of antigen-specific CD4+ T cells with viral peptide pools was carried out by the ViraFEST assay before sequencing. Upon completion of roughly ten days in culture, CD4+ T cells were isolated. The infection with SARS-CoV-2 (confirmed by PCR) occurred in this person between March and December 2020. This specimen consisted of CD4+ T cells from PBMCs cultured with HIV peptides, obtained before COVID-19 vaccination. Subset given: HIV-1 Nef peptide pool negative control/reference culture. These receptors all come from a human donor who had a prior SARS-CoV-2 infection.

The table lists this clone with a few counts. The chain has TRBV4-1 and TRBJ2-1, with 11 bases lining up with TRBD2. Germline V gene data show CDR1 as MGHRA and CDR2 as YSYEKL. CDR3 length equals 15 residues. Germline trimming cut 0 bases from V and 10 bases from J; bases unmatched to any gene: 5. CDR3: CASSQDSLAGAEQFF. CDR3 bases: TGCGCCAGCAGCCAAGATTCACTAGCGGGGGCAGAGCAGTTCTTC.

The chain is built from TRBV2 and TRBJ2-7; 8 nucleotides match TRBD1. The germline CDR1 and CDR2 sequences are SNHLY and FYNNEI. This CDR3 has 15 residues. Unmatched junction bases numbered 8, after V lost 4 bases and J lost 3 bases. CDR3 bases: TGTGCCAGCAGTGCCGGACAGGGCGCGATCTACGAGCAGTACTTC. This codes for CASSAGQGAIYEQYF.

This clone was recorded a few times. This chain uses TRBV6-1 with TRBJ2-1; D not resolved. V shed 3 bases and J shed 0 bases, with 12 bases lying between them. Germline V gene lookup returns CDR1 MNHNS and CDR2 SASEGT. The CDR3 sequence is 16 residues long. The CDR3 region is CASSDVGLSSYNEQFF. As DNA, the CDR3 is TGTGCCAGCAGTGACGTGGGGTTGAGCTCCTACAATGAGCAGTTCTTC.

The rearrangement uses TRBV20-1 and TRBJ1-3; D might be TRBD1 (6 bases). Trimming cost V 3 bases and J 2 bases, with 14 bases left between them. The CDR3 covers 15 residues. Germline CDR1 and CDR2: DFQATT and SNEGSKA (reference sequence). CDR3 loop: CSASLSRGPGNTIYF. CDR3 coding DNA: TGCAGTGCTAGTCTCAGCAGGGGCCCTGGAAACACCATATATTTT.

This clone was recorded a few times. The chain carries TRBV19 and TRBJ1-1; D is uncertain. Trimming took 6 bases from V and 1 from J, leaving 15 bases between them. This CDR3 has 15 residues. Germline values: CDR1 LNHDA, CDR2 SQIVND (reference sequence). The CDR3 here is CASSRTGQKNTEAFF. CDR3 bases: TGTGCCAGTAGCCGGACTGGGCAAAAGAACACTGAAGCTTTCTTT.

CDR3 sequence: CASNSGLASYNEQFF. CDR3 bases: TGTGCCAGTAATTCGGGACTAGCGTCCTACAATGAGCAGTTCTTC. The V and J genes are TRBV19 and TRBJ2-1; 10 bases match TRBD2. CDR1 is LNHDA and CDR2 is SQIVND in the germline V gene (reference sequence). J was trimmed by 1 base and V by 7 bases; bases with no gene match: 4. The CDR3 runs to 15 residues.

V and J are TRBV27 and TRBJ1-2; 9 bases agree with TRBD1. This CDR3 spans 14 amino acids. Germline CDR1 reads MNHEY; CDR2 reads SMNVEV (reference sequence). V lost 2 bases, J lost 8 bases, and 6 bases stayed unmatched. The CDR3 DNA sequence: TGTGCCAGCAGTTTAAAGGGGACAGGGAGCGGCTACACCTTC. This codes for CASSLKGTGSGYTF.

This clone was counted only a few times. The chain joins TRBV7-3 to TRBJ1-1, with no clear D. V dropped 2 bases and J dropped 3 bases, with 7 bases sitting between them. The CDR3 extends over 13 amino acids. In germline, CDR1 is SGHTA, CDR2 FQGTGA. The chain's CDR3 is CASSLYGYTEAFF. The DNA for the CDR3 is TGTGCCAGCAGCTTATACGGGTACACTGAAGCTTTCTTT.

The chain couples TRBV5-4 to TRBJ2-1, with 8 bases matching TRBD1. CDR1 SGHNT and CDR2 YYREEE come from the germline V gene (reference sequence). This CDR3 is 12 amino acids long. The V segment lost 3 bases and the J segment 12 bases; nucleotides outside the gene matches: 5. Here the CDR3 reads CASSSSGGAQFF. CDR3 nucleotide sequence: TGTGCCAGCAGCTCCTCAGGGGGCGCGCAGTTCTTC.

The gene calls are TRBV12-3 or TRBV12-4 and TRBJ1-1; perhaps TRBD1 as D (6 bases). CDR3 length: 13 amino acids. Between the trimmed V and J ends, which lost 1 base and 4 bases, there was a span of 7 bases. The CDR3 bases are TGTGCCAGCAGTTTAGAGGGGGGCACTGAAGCTTTCTTT. This sequence encodes CASSLEGGTEAFF.

The chain uses TRBV18 and TRBJ1-3, with a possible D match to TRBD1 (5 bases). V was cut by 0 bases and J by 0 bases, with 24 bases left in between. CDR1 is KGHSH and CDR2 is LQKENI in the germline V gene. The length of the CDR3 is 21 residues. The chain's CDR3 is CASSPPNYLKNTGDSGNTIYF. The CDR3 DNA follows: TGTGCCAGCTCACCACCTAATTACCTAAAAAACACAGGAGACTCTGGAAACACCATATATTTT. Together with reference TRBV18 and TRBJ1-3, the CDR3 gives the full variable domain: NAGVMQNPRHLVRRRGQEARLRCSPMKGHSHVYWYRQLPEEGLKFMVYLQKENIIDESGMPKERFSAEFPKEGPSILRIQQVVRGDSAAYFCASSPPNYLKNTGDSGNTIYFGEGSWLTVV.

This chain uses TRBV5-4 with TRBJ2-7, with TRBD1 matching over 11 bases. Trimming at V came to 0 bases and at J to 10 bases, leaving 12 bases not matched to a gene. The CDR3 runs to 16 residues. Germline V gives CDR1 SGHNT, CDR2 YYREEE (reference sequence). The CDR3 DNA is TGTGCCAGCAGCTTGGCCCCGGGACAGGGGGTGGGACACCAGTACTTC. Translated: CASSLAPGQGVGHQYF.

The chain joins TRBV7-9 to TRBJ2-5; 7 bases are shared with TRBD1. The CDR3 sequence is 15 residues long. Germline V gene sequence: CDR1 SEHNR, CDR2 FQNEAQ (reference sequence). J lost 0 bases, V lost 2 bases, and 3 bases had no gene match. In DNA, the CDR3 is TGTGCCAGCAGCTTAAGGGGACAGCACCAAGAGACCCAGTACTTC. The encoded protein is CASSLRGQHQETQYF.

This clone was seen more than once but under ten times. CDR3 protein: CASSPPAGSGNTIYF. The DNA of the CDR3 is TGTGCCAGCAGTCCCCCCGCTGGGTCTGGAAACACCATATATTTT. The chain has TRBV6-5 and TRBJ1-3; unclear D gene. Germline CDR1 and CDR2: MNHEY and SVGAGI. The germline V and J ends were trimmed by 5 bases and 1 base, with 12 bases remaining between them. The CDR3 sequence is 15 residues long.

In its sample, this clone was seen a few times. This rearrangement joins TRBV27 to TRBJ1-1; TRBD1 might be the D (5 bases). V was trimmed by 7 bases and J by 12 bases, leaving 21 bases between them. The CDR3 consists of 13 residues. Germline V gene data show CDR1 as MNHEY and CDR2 as SMNVEV (reference sequence). The CDR3 bases are TGTGCCAGCAAACCGGAGCGGACACTCTCACCTTTCTTT. Translating gives CASKPERTLSPFF.

The gene calls are TRBV6-5 and TRBJ1-3; TRBD1 matches at 7 bases. V gave up 1 base and J gave up 0 bases; unmatched junction bases: 0. This CDR3 is 15 amino acids long. Per germline, CDR1 MNHEY and CDR2 SVGAGI. As DNA, the CDR3 is TGTGCCAGCAGTTACTACAGGGGCTCTGGAAACACCATATATTTT. It encodes CASSYYRGSGNTIYF.

The rearrangement links TRBV4-1 to TRBJ1-1; D not certain. V gave up 1 base and J gave up 5 bases, with 5 bases separating them. Germline loops: CDR1 MGHRA, CDR2 YSYEKL. The CDR3 consists of 12 residues. CDR3 bases: TGCGCCAGCAGCCAAGTTGGGACTGAAGCTTTCTTT. The encoded protein is CASSQVGTEAFF.

The chain couples TRBV5-1 to TRBJ2-1; tentative D call: TRBD2 (6 bases). From germline, CDR1 is SGHRS and CDR2 YFSETQ. V lost 4 bases to trimming and J lost 5 bases, with 13 bases between them. The CDR3 spans 14 residues. DNA for the CDR3: TGCGCCAGCAGCCGTGCGGGGAGACACAATGAGCAGTTCTTC. Its protein is CASSRAGRHNEQFF.

The gene calls are TRBV6-2 or TRBV6-3 and TRBJ2-2; D is uncertain. Between the trimmed V and J ends, which lost 5 bases and 9 bases, there was a span of 19 bases. CDR3 length: 15 residues. CDR1 and CDR2 (germline): MNHEY, SVGEGT. The chain's CDR3 is CASSRATQVRRELFF. The CDR3 region has the DNA TGTGCCAGCAGTAGGGCGACACAAGTCCGAAGGGAGCTGTTTTTT.

This chain connects TRBV12-3 or TRBV12-4 to TRBJ2-1; D remains unclear. The ends were cut back, 6 bases at V and 8 bases at J, with 8 bases in the middle. This CDR3 contains 11 residues. The CDR3 spells CASSLGYEQFF. Written as DNA, the CDR3 is TGTGCCAGCAGCCTGGGCTATGAGCAGTTCTTC.

This clone has only one observation. The chain couples TRBV11-3 to TRBJ2-7; D possibly corresponds to TRBD2 (5 bases). V lost 5 bases and J lost 2, with 16 bases in between. Germline lookup yields CDR1 SGHNT and CDR2 YENEEA. This CDR3 region has 15 residues. This CDR3 is CASSLGPSPTYEQYF. CDR3 DNA sequence: TGTGCCAGCAGCCTAGGGCCTAGCCCTACCTACGAGCAGTACTTC.

This clone has more than one count but fewer than ten. The chain is built from TRBV5-6 and TRBJ2-7; D gene uncertain. Trimming stripped 6 bases from V and 2 bases from J, with 15 bases between. The CDR3 loop spans 14 amino acids. Germline V gene lookup returns CDR1 SGHDT and CDR2 YYEEEE. In DNA form, the CDR3 reads TGTGCCAGCACCGCGAACTGGCTAACCTACGAGCAGTACTTC. Its translation: CASTANWLTYEQYF.

This clone showed up just a few times. The chain links TRBV27 to TRBJ1-6; 9 bases line up with TRBD1. The CDR3 consists of 15 residues. The germline CDR1 and CDR2 sequences are MNHEY and SMNVEV (reference sequence). V was clipped by 5 bases and J by 6 bases; unmatched bases: 5. CDR3 amino acids: CASSPLGQGNSPLHF. CDR3 sequence (DNA): TGTGCCAGCAGTCCTTTGGGACAGGGTAATTCACCCCTCCACTTT.

The rearrangement joins TRBV19 to TRBJ2-3; 8 bases are shared with TRBD2. The trim removed 5 bases at V and 6 bases at J, leaving 13 bases unmatched. Germline CDR1 and CDR2: LNHDA and SQIVND (reference sequence). This CDR3 contains 16 residues. For the CDR3, the DNA is TGTGCCAGTAGTGGCCTACCGGGAGGGCCAAAGGATACGCAGTATTTT. This encodes CASSGLPGGPKDTQYF. Complete variable domain (other parts from reference TRBV19 and TRBJ2-3): DGGITQSPKYLFRKEGQNVTLSCEQNLNHDAMYWYRQDPGQGLRLIYYSQIVNDFQKGDIAEGYSVSREKKESFPLTVTSAQKNPTAFYLCASSGLPGGPKDTQYFGPGTRLTVL.

The chain joins TRBV5-1 to TRBJ2-4; D is perhaps TRBD1 or TRBD2 (5 bases each). CDR3 length: 15 residues. V was shortened by 4 bases and J by 2 bases, with 13 bases between the two germline ends. Germline-derived CDR1 and CDR2 are SGHRS and YFSETQ. CDR3: CASSQGDATKNIQYF. The CDR3 nucleotides are TGCGCCAGCAGCCAAGGGGACGCTACCAAAAACATTCAGTACTTC.